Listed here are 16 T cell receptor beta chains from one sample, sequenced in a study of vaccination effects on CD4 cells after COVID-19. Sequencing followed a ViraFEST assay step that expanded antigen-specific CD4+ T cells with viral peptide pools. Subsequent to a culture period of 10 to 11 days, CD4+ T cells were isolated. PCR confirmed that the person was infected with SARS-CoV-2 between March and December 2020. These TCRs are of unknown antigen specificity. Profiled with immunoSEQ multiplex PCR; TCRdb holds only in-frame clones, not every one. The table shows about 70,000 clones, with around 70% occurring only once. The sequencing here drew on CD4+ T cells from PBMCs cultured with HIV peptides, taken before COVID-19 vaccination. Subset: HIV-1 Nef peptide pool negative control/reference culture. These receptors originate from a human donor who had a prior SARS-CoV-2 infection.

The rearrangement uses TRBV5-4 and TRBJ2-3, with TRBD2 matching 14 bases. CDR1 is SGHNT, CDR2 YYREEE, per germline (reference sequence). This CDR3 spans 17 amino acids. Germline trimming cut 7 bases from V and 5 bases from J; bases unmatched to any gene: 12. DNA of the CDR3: TGTGCCAGCTCCGACCCGGGACTAGCGGGAGCGGGAGATACGCAGTATTTT. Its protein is CASSDPGLAGAGDTQYF.

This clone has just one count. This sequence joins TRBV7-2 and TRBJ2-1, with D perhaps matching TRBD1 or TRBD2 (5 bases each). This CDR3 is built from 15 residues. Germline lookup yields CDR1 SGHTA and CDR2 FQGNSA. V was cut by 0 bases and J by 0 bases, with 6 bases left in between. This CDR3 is CASSLAGTSYNEQFF. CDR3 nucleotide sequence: TGTGCCAGCAGCTTAGCCGGGACCTCCTACAATGAGCAGTTCTTC.

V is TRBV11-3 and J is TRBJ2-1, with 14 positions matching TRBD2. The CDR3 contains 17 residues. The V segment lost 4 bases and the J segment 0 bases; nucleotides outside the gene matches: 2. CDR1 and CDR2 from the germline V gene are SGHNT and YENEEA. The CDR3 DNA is TGTGCCAGCAGCTCAGGGACTAGCGGGAGCTCCTACAATGAGCAGTTCTTC. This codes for CASSSGTSGSSYNEQFF.

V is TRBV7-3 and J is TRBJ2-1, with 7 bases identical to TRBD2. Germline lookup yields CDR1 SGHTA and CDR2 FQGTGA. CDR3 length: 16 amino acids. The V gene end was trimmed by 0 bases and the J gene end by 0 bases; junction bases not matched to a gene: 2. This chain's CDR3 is CASSLTGGSSYNEQFF. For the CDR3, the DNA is TGTGCCAGCAGCTTAACGGGGGGGAGCTCCTACAATGAGCAGTTCTTC.

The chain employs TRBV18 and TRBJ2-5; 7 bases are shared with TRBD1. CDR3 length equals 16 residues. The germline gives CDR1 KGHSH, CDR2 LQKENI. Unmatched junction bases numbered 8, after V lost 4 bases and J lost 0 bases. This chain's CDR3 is CASSQQGPSYQETQYF. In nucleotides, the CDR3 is TGTGCCAGCTCACAACAGGGGCCCTCGTACCAAGAGACCCAGTACTTC. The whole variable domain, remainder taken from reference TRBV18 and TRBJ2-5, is NAGVMQNPRHLVRRRGQEARLRCSPMKGHSHVYWYRQLPEEGLKFMVYLQKENIIDESGMPKERFSAEFPKEGPSILRIQQVVRGDSAAYFCASSQQGPSYQETQYFGPGTRLLVL.

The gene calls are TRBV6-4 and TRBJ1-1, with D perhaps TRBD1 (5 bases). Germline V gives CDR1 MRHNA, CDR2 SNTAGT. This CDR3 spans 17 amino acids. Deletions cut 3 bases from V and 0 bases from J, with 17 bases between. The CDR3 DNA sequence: TGTGCCAGCAGTGAAGAACAACAGGATGGCATGAACACTGAAGCTTTCTTT. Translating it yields CASSEEQQDGMNTEAFF.

The DNA of the CDR3 is TGTGCCAGCAGCCATCAGGGGGCGAGGAATGAGCAGTTCTTC. This sequence encodes CASSHQGARNEQFF. The chain links TRBV7-3 to TRBJ2-1; 8 bases fit TRBD1. CDR1 is SGHTA and CDR2 is FQGTGA in the germline V gene. The CDR3 spans 14 residues. The V and J ends lost 5 bases and 7 bases, in that order; junction bases with no gene match: 7.

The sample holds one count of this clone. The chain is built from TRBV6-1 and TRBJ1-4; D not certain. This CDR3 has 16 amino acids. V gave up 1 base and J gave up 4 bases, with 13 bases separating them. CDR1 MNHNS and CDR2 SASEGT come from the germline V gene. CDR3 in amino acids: CASSEVSWQSNEKLFF. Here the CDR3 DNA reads TGTGCCAGCAGTGAAGTAAGTTGGCAGAGTAATGAAAAACTGTTTTTT.

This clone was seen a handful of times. CDR3 sequence reads: CASSIGVGRGDGYTF. The CDR3, as DNA: TGTGCCAGTAGTATAGGGGTCGGCAGGGGAGATGGCTACACCTTC. This sequence joins TRBV19 and TRBJ1-2; perhaps TRBD1 as D (6 bases). The CDR3 contains 15 residues. V lost 1 base, J lost 6 bases, and 15 bases lay in between. Germline V gives CDR1 LNHDA, CDR2 SQIVND (reference sequence).

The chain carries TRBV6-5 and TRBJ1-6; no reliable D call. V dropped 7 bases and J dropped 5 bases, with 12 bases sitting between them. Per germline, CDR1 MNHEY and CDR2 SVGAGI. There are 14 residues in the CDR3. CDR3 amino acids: CASNPTANNSPLHF. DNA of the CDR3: TGTGCCAGCAATCCAACTGCGAATAATTCACCCCTCCACTTT.

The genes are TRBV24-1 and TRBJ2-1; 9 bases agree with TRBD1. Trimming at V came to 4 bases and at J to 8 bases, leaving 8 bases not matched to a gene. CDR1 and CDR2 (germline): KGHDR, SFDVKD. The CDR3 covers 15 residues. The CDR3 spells CATSDPRQGDYEQFF. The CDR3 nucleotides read TGTGCCACCAGTGACCCACGACAGGGGGACTATGAGCAGTTCTTC.

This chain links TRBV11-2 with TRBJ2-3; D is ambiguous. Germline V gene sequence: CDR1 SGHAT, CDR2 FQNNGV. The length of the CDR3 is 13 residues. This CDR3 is CVTCEASTDTQYF. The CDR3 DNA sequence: TGTGTCACCTGTGAAGCCAGCACAGATACGCAGTATTTT.

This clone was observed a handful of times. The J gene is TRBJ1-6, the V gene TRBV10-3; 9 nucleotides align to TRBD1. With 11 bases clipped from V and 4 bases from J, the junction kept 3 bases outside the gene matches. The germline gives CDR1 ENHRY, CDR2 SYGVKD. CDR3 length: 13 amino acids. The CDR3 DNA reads TGTGCCTCCGGGACAGGGTATAATTCACCCCTCCACTTT. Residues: CASGTGYNSPLHF.

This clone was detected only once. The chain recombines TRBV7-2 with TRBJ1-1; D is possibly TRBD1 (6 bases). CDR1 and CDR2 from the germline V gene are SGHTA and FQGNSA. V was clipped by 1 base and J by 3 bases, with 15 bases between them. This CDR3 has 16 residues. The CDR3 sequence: CASSLGGGRRDTEAFF. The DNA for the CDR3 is TGTGCCAGCAGCTTAGGGGGGGGGCGAAGGGACACTGAAGCTTTCTTT.

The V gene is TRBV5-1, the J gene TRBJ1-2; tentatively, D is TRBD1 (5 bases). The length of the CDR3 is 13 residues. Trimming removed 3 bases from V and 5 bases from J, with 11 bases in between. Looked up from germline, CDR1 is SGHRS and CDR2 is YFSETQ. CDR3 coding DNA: TGCGCCAGCAGCTCACAGGTGGGGTATGGCTACACCTTC. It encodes CASSSQVGYGYTF.

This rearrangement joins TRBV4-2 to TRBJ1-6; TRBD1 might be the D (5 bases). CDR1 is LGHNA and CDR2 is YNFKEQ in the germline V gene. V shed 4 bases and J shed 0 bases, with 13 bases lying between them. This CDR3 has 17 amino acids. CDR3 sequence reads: CASSPGTQSSYNSPLHF. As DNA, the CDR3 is TGTGCCAGCAGCCCGGGGACGCAGAGCTCCTATAATTCACCCCTCCACTTT.